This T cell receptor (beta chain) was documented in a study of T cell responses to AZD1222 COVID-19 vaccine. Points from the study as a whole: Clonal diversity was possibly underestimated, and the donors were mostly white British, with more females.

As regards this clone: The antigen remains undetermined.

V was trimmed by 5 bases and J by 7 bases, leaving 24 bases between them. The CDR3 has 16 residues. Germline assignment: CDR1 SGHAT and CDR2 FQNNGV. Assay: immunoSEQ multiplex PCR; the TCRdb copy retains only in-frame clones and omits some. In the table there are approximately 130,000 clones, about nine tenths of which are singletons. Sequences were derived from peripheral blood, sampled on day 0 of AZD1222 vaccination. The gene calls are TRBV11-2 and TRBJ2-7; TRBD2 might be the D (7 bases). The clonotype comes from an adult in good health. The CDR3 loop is CASSTPVGGGPGEQYF. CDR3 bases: TGTGCCAGCAGCACTCCGGTAGGGGGAGGGCCGGGAGAGCAGTACTTC.